This is a list of T cell receptor beta chains from one sample in a study of cytomegalovirus exposure and HLA in healthy donors. Clones were read by immunoSEQ multiplex PCR, and TCRdb kept only the in-frame ones, dropping some. The repertoire holds roughly 86,000 clones, with 75% to 80% as singletons. The sample comprised PBMCs. The receptor set was obtained from a female donor in good health and CMV-seronegative. The CDR3 runs from the conserved cysteine through the conserved F or W. Each record gives: V gene, CDR3 length, clone size, J gene, D gene, CDR3 DNA, CDR3 protein. A D gene is named only where the DNA matches it firmly. Part of the rows lack a size; the others show once, few, many or a class for expanded clones.

v_call: TRBV21-1
cdr3_length: 12
clone_size: -
j_call: TRBJ1-2
d_call: -
cdr3_nt: TGTGCCAGCAGCATCAGGTTCCATGGCTACACCTTC
cdr3_aa: CASSIRFHGYTF

v_call: TRBV13
cdr3_length: 14
clone_size: -
j_call: TRBJ1-1
d_call: -
cdr3_nt: TGTGCCAGCAGCTCCCGTGCGCAGAACACTGAAGCTTTCTTT
cdr3_aa: CASSSRAQNTEAFF

v_call: TRBV12-5
cdr3_length: 17
clone_size: once
j_call: TRBJ2-2
d_call: TRBD2
cdr3_nt: TGTGCTAGTGGCCGGAAGCGGGGGCCCGAGAACACCGGGGAGCTGTTTTTT
cdr3_aa: CASGRKRGPENTGELFF

v_call: TRBV27
cdr3_length: 19
clone_size: once
j_call: TRBJ2-7
d_call: TRBD2
cdr3_nt: TGTGCCAGCAGTTTATACCCCCTACTAGCGGGGGGTCTCTCCCACGAGCAGTACTTC
cdr3_aa: CASSLYPLLAGGLSHEQYF

v_call: TRBV7-2
cdr3_length: 13
clone_size: -
j_call: TRBJ2-7
d_call: -
cdr3_nt: TGTGCCAGCCGACAGGCAGGGACCTACGAGCAGTACTTC
cdr3_aa: CASRQAGTYEQYF

v_call: TRBV15
cdr3_length: 14
clone_size: -
j_call: TRBJ2-7
d_call: -
cdr3_nt: TGTGCCACCAGCAGAGATGTGGGGAGAGTGGAGCAGTACTTC
cdr3_aa: CATSRDVGRVEQYF

v_call: TRBV6-1
cdr3_length: 14
clone_size: -
j_call: TRBJ1-2
d_call: -
cdr3_nt: TGTGCCAGCAGCGCCCAGGGGAATAATTATGGCTACACCTTC
cdr3_aa: CASSAQGNNYGYTF

v_call: TRBV15
cdr3_length: 13
clone_size: -
j_call: TRBJ1-5
d_call: -
cdr3_nt: TGTGCCACCAGCAGAGATTATCATCAGCCCCAGCATTTT
cdr3_aa: CATSRDYHQPQHF

v_call: TRBV4-2
cdr3_length: 17
clone_size: -
j_call: TRBJ1-1
d_call: -
cdr3_nt: TGTGCCAGCAGCCAAGTCTCCGGACACCCGCTGAACACTGAAGCTTTCTTT
cdr3_aa: CASSQVSGHPLNTEAFF

v_call: TRBV18
cdr3_length: 13
clone_size: once
j_call: TRBJ1-1
d_call: -
cdr3_nt: TGTGCCAGCTCCTCCCGACAGAACACTGAAGCTTTCTTT
cdr3_aa: CASSSRQNTEAFF

v_call: TRBV7-3
cdr3_length: 12
clone_size: few
j_call: TRBJ1-1
d_call: TRBD1
cdr3_nt: TGTGCCAGCGGTACAGGGGGCACTGAAGCTTTCTTT
cdr3_aa: CASGTGGTEAFF

v_call: TRBV4-2
cdr3_length: 17
clone_size: -
j_call: TRBJ2-2
d_call: TRBD2
cdr3_nt: TGTGCCAGCAGCCAAAGCGGGAGTTCGAGTCGCACCGGGGAGCTGTTTTTT
cdr3_aa: CASSQSGSSSRTGELFF

v_call: TRBV4-1
cdr3_length: 15
clone_size: once
j_call: TRBJ2-7
d_call: TRBD1
cdr3_nt: TGCGCCAGCAGCCAAGAAGGGACAGGGGGCGACGAGCAGTACTTC
cdr3_aa: CASSQEGTGGDEQYF

v_call: TRBV30
cdr3_length: 13
clone_size: -
j_call: TRBJ1-2
d_call: TRBD1
cdr3_nt: TGTGCCTGTGACAGGGTCTCTAACTATGGCTACACCTTC
cdr3_aa: CACDRVSNYGYTF

v_call: TRBV5-4
cdr3_length: 17
clone_size: -
j_call: TRBJ2-3
d_call: -
cdr3_nt: TGTGCCAGCAGCTTGGCCGGGCGGGGACTTAAGACAGATACGCAGTATTTT
cdr3_aa: CASSLAGRGLKTDTQYF

v_call: TRBV19
cdr3_length: 15
clone_size: -
j_call: TRBJ1-5
d_call: TRBD1
cdr3_nt: TGTGCCAGTAACCCAAACGACAGGGGTAATCAGCCCCAGCATTTT
cdr3_aa: CASNPNDRGNQPQHF

v_call: TRBV5-6
cdr3_length: 11
clone_size: -
j_call: TRBJ1-1
d_call: TRBD1
cdr3_nt: TGTGCCAGCAGCCGGCGTGGACAGGGAGAGTTT
cdr3_aa: CASSRRGQGEF

v_call: TRBV7-8
cdr3_length: 15
clone_size: -
j_call: TRBJ2-5
d_call: TRBD1
cdr3_nt: TGTGCCAGCAGCTCCAATACAGGGGCGAGAGAGACCCAGTACTTC
cdr3_aa: CASSSNTGARETQYF

v_call: TRBV6-5
cdr3_length: 13
clone_size: -
j_call: TRBJ1-1
d_call: -
cdr3_nt: TGTGCCAGCAGCTCAACAGGGAGCACTGAAGCTTTCTTT
cdr3_aa: CASSSTGSTEAFF

v_call: TRBV30
cdr3_length: 12
clone_size: few
j_call: TRBJ1-2
d_call: -
cdr3_nt: TGTGCCTCGGGGTCTACAGGGAACGGCTACACCTTC
cdr3_aa: CASGSTGNGYTF

v_call: TRBV28
cdr3_length: 15
clone_size: -
j_call: TRBJ2-3
d_call: -
cdr3_nt: TGTGCCAGCAGTGGGCAACTCTGGAGCACAGATACGCAGTATTTT
cdr3_aa: CASSGQLWSTDTQYF

v_call: TRBV10-3
cdr3_length: 14
clone_size: -
j_call: TRBJ2-5
d_call: -
cdr3_nt: TGTGCCACCATAGCTGGTGAGAGAGGAGAGACCCAGTACTTC
cdr3_aa: CATIAGERGETQYF

v_call: TRBV6-1
cdr3_length: 12
clone_size: -
j_call: TRBJ2-3
d_call: -
cdr3_nt: TGTGCCAGCAGCCCGGGAGCAGGGTCGCAGTATTTT
cdr3_aa: CASSPGAGSQYF

v_call: TRBV19
cdr3_length: 14
clone_size: few
j_call: TRBJ1-1
d_call: TRBD1
cdr3_nt: TGTGCCAGTAGTATGGGGACAGGGGGAAGGAAAGCTTTCTTT
cdr3_aa: CASSMGTGGRKAFF

v_call: TRBV4-3
cdr3_length: 14
clone_size: -
j_call: TRBJ1-2
d_call: TRBD1
cdr3_nt: TGCGCCAGCAGCCATACGGACAGGGAGGTCGGCTACACCTTC
cdr3_aa: CASSHTDREVGYTF

v_call: TRBV2
cdr3_length: 13
clone_size: -
j_call: TRBJ1-5
d_call: -
cdr3_nt: TGTGCCAGCAGTCTCCGGGGGGCTCAGCCCCAGCATTTT
cdr3_aa: CASSLRGAQPQHF

v_call: TRBV28
cdr3_length: 16
clone_size: -
j_call: TRBJ2-3
d_call: -
cdr3_nt: TGTGCCAGCACTGCAATTAACAGGTTCGCGGCAGATACGCAGTATTTT
cdr3_aa: CASTAINRFAADTQYF

v_call: TRBV7-8
cdr3_length: 16
clone_size: -
j_call: TRBJ2-3
d_call: TRBD1
cdr3_nt: TGTGCCAGCAGCTTGTTAAGGGGGCCCGGGCCAGATACGCAGTATTTT
cdr3_aa: CASSLLRGPGPDTQYF

v_call: TRBV5-1
cdr3_length: 15
clone_size: -
j_call: TRBJ1-1
d_call: -
cdr3_nt: TGCGCCAGCAGCCTCGCCCAGGCCGGGGGCACTGAAGCTTTCTTT
cdr3_aa: CASSLAQAGGTEAFF

v_call: TRBV29-1
cdr3_length: 14
clone_size: -
j_call: TRBJ2-7
d_call: TRBD2
cdr3_nt: TGCAGCGTCCGAGGAATAGCGGGAGACTACGAGCAGTACTTC
cdr3_aa: CSVRGIAGDYEQYF

v_call: TRBV7-9
cdr3_length: 15
clone_size: once
j_call: TRBJ1-2
d_call: TRBD1
cdr3_nt: TGTGCCAGCAGCTTATATAGGGGGCCATTTCAGGGCTACACCTTC
cdr3_aa: CASSLYRGPFQGYTF

v_call: TRBV30
cdr3_length: 15
clone_size: few
j_call: TRBJ1-5
d_call: -
cdr3_nt: TGTGCCTGGAGCGCTATCCCGGGGAGCAATCAGCCCCAGCATTTT
cdr3_aa: CAWSAIPGSNQPQHF

v_call: TRBV6-5
cdr3_length: 15
clone_size: -
j_call: TRBJ1-2
d_call: TRBD1
cdr3_nt: TGTGCCAGCAGTTACCCGGTTCGACAGGGATATGGCTACACCTTC
cdr3_aa: CASSYPVRQGYGYTF

v_call: TRBV7-9
cdr3_length: 16
clone_size: -
j_call: TRBJ1-4
d_call: -
cdr3_nt: TGTGCCAGCAGAACCTCGACCGGGGGAAATAATGAAAAACTGTTTTTT
cdr3_aa: CASRTSTGGNNEKLFF

v_call: TRBV25-1
cdr3_length: 14
clone_size: -
j_call: TRBJ2-5
d_call: TRBD1
cdr3_nt: TGTGCCAGCAGTTTCCGGGACAGGGGAGAGACCCAGTACTTC
cdr3_aa: CASSFRDRGETQYF

v_call: TRBV5-1
cdr3_length: 15
clone_size: -
j_call: TRBJ1-4
d_call: -
cdr3_nt: TGCGCCAGCAGCCTGGAGGGCAGGGGAAATGAAAAACTGTTTTTT
cdr3_aa: CASSLEGRGNEKLFF

v_call: TRBV30
cdr3_length: 16
clone_size: -
j_call: TRBJ2-1
d_call: TRBD2
cdr3_nt: TGTGCCTCCTCCGGCGGGGGGGCCAGCGGCTACAATGAGCAGTTCTTC
cdr3_aa: CASSGGGASGYNEQFF

v_call: TRBV30
cdr3_length: 22
clone_size: -
j_call: TRBJ2-3
d_call: TRBD2
cdr3_nt: TGTGCCTGGAGTGGACCCCTAGCGGGGGGGTTCTTCTTCAACGTGGACGTGGATACGCAGTATTTT
cdr3_aa: CAWSGPLAGGFFFNVDVDTQYF

v_call: TRBV9
cdr3_length: 16
clone_size: -
j_call: TRBJ2-6
d_call: -
cdr3_nt: TGTGCCAGCAGCAAGACAGCAACCTCTGGGGCCAACGTCCTGACTTTC
cdr3_aa: CASSKTATSGANVLTF

v_call: TRBV2
cdr3_length: 12
clone_size: once
j_call: TRBJ2-2
d_call: -
cdr3_nt: TGTGCCAGCAGTCCGAGTCCCGGGGAGCTGTTTTTT
cdr3_aa: CASSPSPGELFF

v_call: TRBV5-1
cdr3_length: 15
clone_size: -
j_call: TRBJ1-6
d_call: -
cdr3_nt: TGCGCCAGCAGCTCCGGGATTGGGGAAAATTCACCCCTCCACTTT
cdr3_aa: CASSSGIGENSPLHF

v_call: TRBV7-6
cdr3_length: 15
clone_size: -
j_call: TRBJ2-3
d_call: -
cdr3_nt: TGTGCCAGCAGCCGCGAATTTCCTAGCACAGATACGCAGTATTTT
cdr3_aa: CASSREFPSTDTQYF

v_call: TRBV25-1
cdr3_length: 17
clone_size: -
j_call: TRBJ2-1
d_call: -
cdr3_nt: TGTGCCAGCAGTGAACAGGGGGGCGGCCGCTCCTACAATGAGCAGTTCTTC
cdr3_aa: CASSEQGGGRSYNEQFF

v_call: TRBV15
cdr3_length: 15
clone_size: few
j_call: TRBJ2-1
d_call: TRBD1
cdr3_nt: TGTGCCACCAGCAATCTGGACAGGGCCTACAATGAGCAGTTCTTC
cdr3_aa: CATSNLDRAYNEQFF

v_call: TRBV7-9
cdr3_length: 12
clone_size: few
j_call: TRBJ1-1
d_call: -
cdr3_nt: TGTGCCAGCAGCTTATCAGGGGTCGAAGCTTTCTTT
cdr3_aa: CASSLSGVEAFF

v_call: TRBV19
cdr3_length: 13
clone_size: few
j_call: TRBJ2-7
d_call: TRBD1
cdr3_nt: TGTGCCAGTGGGACAGGAAACTCCTACGAGCAGTACTTC
cdr3_aa: CASGTGNSYEQYF

v_call: TRBV6-1
cdr3_length: 18
clone_size: -
j_call: TRBJ2-3
d_call: TRBD2
cdr3_nt: TGTGCCAGCAGTGAAGCTAGCGGGGGCCACTCCTCCACAGATACGCAGTATTTT
cdr3_aa: CASSEASGGHSSTDTQYF

v_call: TRBV5-1
cdr3_length: 15
clone_size: once
j_call: TRBJ2-3
d_call: TRBD1
cdr3_nt: TGCGCCAGCAGCTCCGCCGGACAGGGCCAGAGTACGCAGTATTTT
cdr3_aa: CASSSAGQGQSTQYF

v_call: TRBV6-5
cdr3_length: 15
clone_size: -
j_call: TRBJ2-7
d_call: TRBD1
cdr3_nt: TGTGCCAGCGGGACCTTCGAGGGGGCGATCTACGAGCAGTACTTC
cdr3_aa: CASGTFEGAIYEQYF

v_call: TRBV5-1
cdr3_length: 17
clone_size: -
j_call: TRBJ2-5
d_call: -
cdr3_nt: TGCGCCAGCAGCTTGGAAATTTCCGCGGGAACACAAGAGACCCAGTACTTC
cdr3_aa: CASSLEISAGTQETQYF

v_call: TRBV7-9
cdr3_length: 16
clone_size: once
j_call: TRBJ2-1
d_call: TRBD1
cdr3_nt: TGTGCCAGCAGATCCAAGACAGGGAACTCCTACAATGAGCAGTTCTTC
cdr3_aa: CASRSKTGNSYNEQFF

v_call: TRBV27
cdr3_length: 15
clone_size: once
j_call: TRBJ2-5
d_call: -
cdr3_nt: TGTGCCAGCAGTTTATCTTCGGGGAGCGGGGAGACCCAGTACTTC
cdr3_aa: CASSLSSGSGETQYF

v_call: TRBV7-2
cdr3_length: 15
clone_size: -
j_call: TRBJ1-5
d_call: -
cdr3_nt: TGTGCCAGCAGCTTAGGACCCGCCGGGGGTCAGCCCCAGCATTTT
cdr3_aa: CASSLGPAGGQPQHF